These T cell receptor beta chains were read from a single sample in a study of T cell responses to AZD1222 COVID-19 vaccine. The repertoire was sequenced with immunoSEQ multiplex PCR; TCRdb's copy has only in-frame clones and lacks some. The repertoire has about 130,000 clones, 70% to 90% of them found once; the top ten carry under 5%. The sample in question was peripheral blood, obtained on day 0 of AZD1222 vaccination. These receptors originate from an adult in good health. Each CDR3 is given without its conserved first and last residue. Fields, in order: CDR3 protein, V gene, J gene.

ASSVARGGLGEKLF,TRBV9,TRBJ1-4
ASSQGRNTEAF,TRBV18,TRBJ1-1
ASSQGGGTDTQY,TRBV3-1/TRBV3-2,TRBJ2-3
ASSLEGRESQH,TRBV11-2,TRBJ1-5
AWSDGTPGVYT,TRBV30,TRBJ1-2
ASSLEETQY,TRBV11-1,TRBJ2-5
ARSVWTSSDEQY,TRBV5-3,TRBJ2-7
ASSLVGGETQY,TRBV7-9,TRBJ2-5
ASKDHQETQY,TRBV2,TRBJ2-5
ASSSGLAGELF,TRBV7-2,TRBJ2-2
ASSLPGGAPNNEQF,TRBV7-3,TRBJ2-1
ASTLGTGKLLGYT,TRBV28,TRBJ1-2
SASTGRTEAF,TRBV20-1,TRBJ1-1
ASSSLTSGEYNEQF,TRBV6-5,TRBJ2-1
ASSREQGAVSPLH,TRBV4-2,TRBJ1-6
ASSQRTGEAF,TRBV3-1/TRBV3-2,TRBJ1-1
ASSRGGVTQPQH,TRBV6-2/TRBV6-3,TRBJ1-5
ASTLGGGQGYQPQH,TRBV19,TRBJ1-5
ASSVDRAQETQY,TRBV11-2,TRBJ2-5
ASSVSGGAGGYT,TRBV9,TRBJ1-2
ARGGDQPQH,TRBV15,TRBJ1-5
ASRYTGVRQPQH,TRBV6-5,TRBJ1-5
ASSTGDGLVTIY,TRBV6-5,TRBJ1-3
ASSLGGGSLYEQY,TRBV11-3,TRBJ2-7
ASSLFWGNQGYT,TRBV28,TRBJ1-2